Included here is one T cell receptor (beta chain) sequence, with context. The sample is drawn from a study of molecular identifiers for immune sequencing clone quantification. TCRdb analysed the PCR reads with MiXCR anew, one entry per CDR3 protein. Here the sample spans under 600,000 distinct CDR3 sequences, over 20% being singletons. The CDR3 runs 12 residues. Germline lookup yields CDR1 MNHEY and CDR2 SVGAGI. V lost 6 bases and J 7 bases, leaving 12 bases between the germline ends. The receptor was isolated from a human donor in good health. Some libraries in this study had Jurkat cell RNA spiked in. Sequenced: naive CD8+ T cells from blood, with Jurkat cell RNA spiked in. Specified subset: FACS-sorted CD8+CD4-CCR7+CD45RA+ naive T cells. V usage is TRBV6-5 and J usage is TRBJ1-1; D is possibly TRBD1 (5 bases). CDR3 sequence (DNA): TGTGCCAGCAGAAAGGGGTTTGTTGAAGCTTTCTTT. Amino acid sequence: CASRKGFVEAFF.